The clone carrying this TCR beta chain was seen many times. As yet, its antigen is unknown. The sample is drawn from a study of read filtering for tumor transcriptome and immune sequencing. On the study more broadly: Revised staging placed under ten patients in R-ISS I, roughly 16 in II, more than five in III.

Molecular barcoded adaptors covering alpha/delta and beta/gamma chains were used on roughly 400 ng RNA. TCRdb reprocessed the reads via MiXCR and lists one record per CDR3 protein. The sample has some 40,000 distinct CDR3 sequences; less than 15% are singletons. V shed 5 bases and J 0 bases; nucleotides not matched to a gene: 2. The CDR3 loop spans 15 amino acids. CDR1 and CDR2 from the germline V gene are SGHAT and FQNNGV. Study-level findings and limits: Compared with RNA-seq, IR-seq gave much higher clonotype depth and reliability. Single-read clonotypes: 80% to 90% of IR-seq clonotypes (approximately 3.7% of reads), 74.6% of RNA-seq clonotypes (under 50% of reads).

Sequencing was performed on a population of CD138-negative cells sorted from bone marrow. The genes are TRBV11-2 and TRBJ2-4, with 9 nucleotides matching TRBD2. The clonotype originates from a donor aged 40 or older with multiple myeloma. CDR3 nucleotides: TGTGCCAGCAGCGCTAGCGGGGTAGCCAAAAACATTCAGTACTTC. Translating gives CASSASGVAKNIQYF.